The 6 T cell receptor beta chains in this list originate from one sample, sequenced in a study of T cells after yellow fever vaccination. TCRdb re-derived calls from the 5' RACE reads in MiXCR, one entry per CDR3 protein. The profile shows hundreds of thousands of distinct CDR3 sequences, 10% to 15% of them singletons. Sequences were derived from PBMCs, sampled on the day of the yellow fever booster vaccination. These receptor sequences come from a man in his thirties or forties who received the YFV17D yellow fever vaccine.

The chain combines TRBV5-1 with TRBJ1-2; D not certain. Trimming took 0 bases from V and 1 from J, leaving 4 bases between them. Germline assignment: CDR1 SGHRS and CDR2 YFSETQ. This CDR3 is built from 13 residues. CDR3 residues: CASSLANNYGYTF. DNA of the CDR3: TGCGCCAGCAGCTTGGCCAATAACTATGGCTACACCTTC. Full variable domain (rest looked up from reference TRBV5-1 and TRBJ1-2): KAGVTQTPRYLIKTRGQQVTLSCSPISGHRSVSWYQQTPGQGLQFLFEYFSETQRNKGNFPGRFSGRQFSNSRSEMNVSTLELGDSALYLCASSLANNYGYTFGSGTRLTVV.

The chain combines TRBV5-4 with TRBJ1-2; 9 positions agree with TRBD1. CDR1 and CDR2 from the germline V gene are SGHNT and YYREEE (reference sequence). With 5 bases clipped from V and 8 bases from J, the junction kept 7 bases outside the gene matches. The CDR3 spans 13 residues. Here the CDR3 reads CASRQQGAGGYTF. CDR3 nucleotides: TGTGCCAGCAGACAACAGGGGGCTGGAGGCTACACCTTC. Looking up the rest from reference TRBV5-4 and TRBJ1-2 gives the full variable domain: ETGVTQSPTHLIKTRGQQVTLRCSSQSGHNTVSWYQQALGQGPQFIFQYYREEENGRGNFPPRFSGLQFPNYSSELNVNALELDDSALYLCASRQQGAGGYTFGSGTRLTVV.

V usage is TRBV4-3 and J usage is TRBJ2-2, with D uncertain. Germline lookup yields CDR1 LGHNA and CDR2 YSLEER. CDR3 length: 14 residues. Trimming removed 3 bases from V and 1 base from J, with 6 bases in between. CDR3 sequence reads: CASSHYRNTGELFF. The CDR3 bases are TGCGCCAGCAGCCATTACAGGAACACCGGGGAGCTGTTTTTT.

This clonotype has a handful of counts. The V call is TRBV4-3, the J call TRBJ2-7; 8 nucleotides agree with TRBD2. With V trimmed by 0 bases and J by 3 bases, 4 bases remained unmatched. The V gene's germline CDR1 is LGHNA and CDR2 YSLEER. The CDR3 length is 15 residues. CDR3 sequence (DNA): TGCGCCAGCAGCCAAGAACTAGCGGACCACTACGAGCAGTACTTC. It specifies CASSQELADHYEQYF.

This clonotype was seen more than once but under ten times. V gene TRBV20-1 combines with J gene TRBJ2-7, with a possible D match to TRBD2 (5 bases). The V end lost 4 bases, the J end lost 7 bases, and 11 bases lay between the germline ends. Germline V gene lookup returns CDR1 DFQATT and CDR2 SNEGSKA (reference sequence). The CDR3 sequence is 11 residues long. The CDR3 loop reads CSATPSGEQYF. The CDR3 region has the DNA TGCAGTGCTACCCCCTCGGGGGAGCAGTACTTC.

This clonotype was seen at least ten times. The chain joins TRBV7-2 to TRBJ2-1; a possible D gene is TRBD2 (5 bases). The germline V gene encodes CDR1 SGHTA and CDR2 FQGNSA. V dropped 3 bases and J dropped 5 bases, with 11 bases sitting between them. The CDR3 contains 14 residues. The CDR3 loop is CASSFWGVNNEQFF. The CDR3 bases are TGTGCCAGCAGCTTCTGGGGAGTCAACAATGAGCAGTTCTTC.